This T cell receptor (beta chain) was identified during a study of spatial heterogeneity in lung cancer. General observations from the study: TCRs found ubiquitously expanded in tumor appeared in blood more at resection than at follow-up.

The germline V gene has CDR1 SGHVS and CDR2 FNYEAQ. The CDR3 is 15 amino acids. The V segment lost 2 bases and the J segment 6 bases; nucleotides outside the gene matches: 8. Regarding time point: sample taken at primary tumor resection. The sequenced material consisted of unsorted whole RNA from tumor, nontumor lung or frozen PBMC. This clonotype was seen at least ten times. Its antigen is unidentified. TCRdb processed the 5' RACE reads anew with MiXCR; each CDR3 protein has one entry. The sample consists of about 36,000 distinct CDR3 sequences, 7% to 7.5% of them appearing once. This clonotype was obtained from a female donor with early-stage non-small cell lung cancer. The source material was PBMCs, sampled at surgery. The J gene is TRBJ1-1, the V gene TRBV7-6, with TRBD1 identical over 8 bases. The CDR3 here is CASSLFGTGDAEAFF. CDR3 DNA: TGTGCCAGCAGCTTATTCGGGACAGGTGACGCTGAAGCTTTCTTT.